Listed below are T cell receptor beta chains from one sample, sequenced in a study of blood T cells in healthy people across ages. One entry per CDR3 protein, called by TCRdb with MiXCR from the 5' RACE reads. The sample yields around 700,000 distinct CDR3 sequences, 25% seen once. The same sample was also used in a study of T cells of mothers and their children.

Sequencing used blood. Every receptor here comes from a boy younger than 18 in good health. Both conserved end residues are part of each CDR3. A D gene is named only where the DNA matches it firmly. Clone size is not always given. Where it is, it says once, few, many or a class for expanded clones.

abundance: .
v_gene: TRBV7-2
j_gene: TRBJ2-7
d_gene: .
CDR3nt: TGTGCCAGCAGGATCCAAAACTCCTACGAGCAGTACTTC
CDR3aa: CASRIQNSYEQYF

abundance: few
v_gene: TRBV7-9
j_gene: TRBJ2-1
d_gene: .
CDR3nt: TGTGCCAGCAGCTTAGCCCTAGTCGGTTGGCAGTTCTTC
CDR3aa: CASSLALVGWQFF

abundance: .
v_gene: TRBV9
j_gene: TRBJ1-1
d_gene: .
CDR3nt: TGTGCCAGCAGCGTAGGCAGTCTGAACACTGAAGCTTTCTTT
CDR3aa: CASSVGSLNTEAFF

abundance: .
v_gene: TRBV5-1
j_gene: TRBJ2-7
d_gene: .
CDR3nt: TGCGCCAGCAGCTTGGCCCCGGAAGGGGGCTACGAGCAGTACTTC
CDR3aa: CASSLAPEGGYEQYF

abundance: .
v_gene: TRBV9
j_gene: TRBJ2-7
d_gene: .
CDR3nt: TGTGCCAGCAGTGCAATCGACAGGCCTAGCTCCTACGAGCAGTACTTC
CDR3aa: CASSAIDRPSSYEQYF

abundance: many
v_gene: TRBV11-3
j_gene: TRBJ2-2
d_gene: .
CDR3nt: TGTGCCAGCAGCTTAGAGGGACCCGGAGGGAGCACCGGGGAGCTGTTTTTT
CDR3aa: CASSLEGPGGSTGELFF

abundance: .
v_gene: TRBV28
j_gene: TRBJ2-7
d_gene: .
CDR3nt: TGTGCCAGCAGTTTAACCTTAGTAGACCCCGACTACGAGCAGTACTTC
CDR3aa: CASSLTLVDPDYEQYF

abundance: .
v_gene: TRBV28
j_gene: TRBJ2-7
d_gene: .
CDR3nt: TGTGCCAGCAGTCCGACAGGGAGGGACTACGAGCAGTACTTC
CDR3aa: CASSPTGRDYEQYF

abundance: .
v_gene: TRBV7-9
j_gene: TRBJ1-2
d_gene: TRBD1
CDR3nt: TGTGCCAGCAGCCATAGGACAGGGATTTCCATGAACTATGGCTACACCTTC
CDR3aa: CASSHRTGISMNYGYTF

abundance: .
v_gene: TRBV19
j_gene: TRBJ1-1
d_gene: .
CDR3nt: TGTGCCAGTAGTATCGGGCATGTTAACATGAACACTGAAGCTTTCTTT
CDR3aa: CASSIGHVNMNTEAFF

abundance: .
v_gene: TRBV20-1
j_gene: TRBJ2-7
d_gene: TRBD2
CDR3nt: TGCAGCCTACTAGCGGAGGCGAACTACGAGCAGTACTTC
CDR3aa: CSLLAEANYEQYF